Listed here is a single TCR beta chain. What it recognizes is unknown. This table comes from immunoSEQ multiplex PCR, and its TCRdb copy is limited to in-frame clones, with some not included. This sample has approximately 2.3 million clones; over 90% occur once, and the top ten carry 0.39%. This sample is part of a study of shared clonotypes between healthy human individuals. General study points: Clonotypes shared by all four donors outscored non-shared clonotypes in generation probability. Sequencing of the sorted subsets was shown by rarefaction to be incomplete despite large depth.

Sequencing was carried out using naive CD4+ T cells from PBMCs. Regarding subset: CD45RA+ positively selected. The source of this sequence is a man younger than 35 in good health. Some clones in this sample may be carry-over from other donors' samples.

CDR3 sequence reads: CASSLTGATYNEQFF. CDR3 nucleotides: TGCGCCAGCAGCTTGACAGGGGCCACCTACAATGAGCAGTTCTTC. The chain has TRBV5-1 and TRBJ2-1; 7 nucleotides align to TRBD1. The CDR3 is 15 residues long. The germline V gene encodes CDR1 SGHRS and CDR2 YFSETQ. Germline trimming cut 1 base from V and 2 bases from J; bases unmatched to any gene: 3.